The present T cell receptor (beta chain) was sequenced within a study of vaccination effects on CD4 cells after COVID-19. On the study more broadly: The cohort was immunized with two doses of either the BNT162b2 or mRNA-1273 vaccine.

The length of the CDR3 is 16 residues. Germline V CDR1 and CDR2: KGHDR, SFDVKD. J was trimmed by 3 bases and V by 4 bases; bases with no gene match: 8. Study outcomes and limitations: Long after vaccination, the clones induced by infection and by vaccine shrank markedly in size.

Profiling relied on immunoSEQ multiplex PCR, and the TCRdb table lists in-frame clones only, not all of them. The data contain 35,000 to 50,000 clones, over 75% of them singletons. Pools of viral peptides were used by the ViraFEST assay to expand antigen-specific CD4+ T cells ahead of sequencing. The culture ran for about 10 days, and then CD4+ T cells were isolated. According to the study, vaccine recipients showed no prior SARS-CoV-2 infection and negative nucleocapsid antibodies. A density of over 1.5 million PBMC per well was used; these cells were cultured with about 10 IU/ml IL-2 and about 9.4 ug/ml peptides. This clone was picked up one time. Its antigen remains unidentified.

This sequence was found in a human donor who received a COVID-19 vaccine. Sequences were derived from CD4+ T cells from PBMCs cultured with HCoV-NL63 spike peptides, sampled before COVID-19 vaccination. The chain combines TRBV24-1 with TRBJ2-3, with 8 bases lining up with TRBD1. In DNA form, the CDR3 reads TGTGCCACCAGTGACTCCAGGGGGCGCGGAACAGATACGCAGTATTTT. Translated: CATSDSRGRGTDTQYF.